Following are 10 T cell receptor beta chains from one sample sequenced in a study of T cells after yellow fever vaccination. TCRdb reprocessed the 5' RACE reads with MiXCR, giving one entry per CDR3 protein. The table lists around 140,000 distinct CDR3 sequences, around 6.3% of them singletons. The material sequenced was CD4+ T cells sorted from PBMCs, taken 10 days after the yellow fever booster vaccination. The origin of the receptors is a man aged 30 to 45 who received the YFV17D yellow fever vaccine.

This clonotype came up many times. The V gene is TRBV7-9, the J gene TRBJ2-7, with unresolved D. The CDR3 consists of 11 residues. Germline V CDR1 and CDR2: SEHNR, FQNEAQ (reference sequence). Deletions cut 2 bases from V and 3 bases from J, with 2 bases between. This chain's CDR3 is CASSLNYEQYF. CDR3 in DNA: TGTGCCAGCAGCTTAAACTACGAGCAGTACTTC. Complete variable domain (other parts from reference TRBV7-9 and TRBJ2-7): DTGVSQNPRHKITKRGQNVTFRCDPISEHNRLYWYRQTLGQGPEFLTYFQNEAQLEKSRLLSDRFSAERPKGSFSTLEIQRTEQGDSAMYLCASSLNYEQYFGPGTRLTVT.

This clonotype was detected ten times or more. The genes are TRBV7-9 and TRBJ1-2, with D possibly TRBD1 on 5 matching bases. The CDR3 runs to 13 residues. V gave up 5 bases and J gave up 7 bases, with 14 bases separating them. From germline, CDR1 is SEHNR and CDR2 FQNEAQ (reference sequence). The CDR3 DNA is TGTGCCAGCAGCCTACAGGCCGGGGTTGGCTACACCTTC. Translation: CASSLQAGVGYTF.

This clonotype was recorded at least ten times. The V call is TRBV20-1, the J call TRBJ2-7; TRBD1 might be the D (5 bases). Germline V CDR1 and CDR2: DFQATT, SNEGSKA (reference sequence). CDR3 length equals 12 residues. V was shortened by 6 bases and J by 2 bases, with 11 bases between the two germline ends. The CDR3 loop is CSANDRAYEQYF. As DNA, the CDR3 is TGCAGTGCAAACGACAGAGCCTACGAGCAGTACTTC.

At least ten counts were recorded for this clonotype. The chain couples TRBV5-1 to TRBJ2-7; either TRBD1 or TRBD2 may supply D (5 bases each). CDR3 length: 15 amino acids. The V end was cut by 0 bases, the J end by 3 bases, with 13 bases between. Germline CDR1 SGHRS, CDR2 YFSETQ. Written as DNA, the CDR3 is TGCGCCAGCAGCTTGGGGGGCCGGGACGACTACGAGCAGTACTTC. Translating it yields CASSLGGRDDYEQYF.

On this clonotype itself: A read error is possible here, since a much larger clone lies one base away. The rearrangement uses TRBV7-9 and TRBJ1-5; weak D call: TRBD1 (5 bases). The CDR3 runs 13 residues. Germline V gene lookup returns CDR1 SEHNR and CDR2 FQNEAQ (reference sequence). Trimming removed 3 bases from V and 7 bases from J, with 10 bases in between. The CDR3 loop is CASSLGTEQPQHF. As DNA, the CDR3 is TGTGCCAGCAGCTTGGGGACTGAACAGCCCCAGCATTTT.

This clonotype occurred many times. The genes are TRBV20-1 and TRBJ1-1; D ambiguous. Between the trimmed V and J ends, which lost 4 bases and 4 bases, there was a span of 7 bases. The germline gives CDR1 DFQATT, CDR2 SNEGSKA (reference sequence). The CDR3 has 11 residues. The CDR3 DNA sequence: TGCAGTGCTACTCCTAGCACTGAAGCTTTCTTT. Its protein product is CSATPSTEAFF.

This clonotype was found many times. The chain has TRBV5-1 and TRBJ2-1; TRBD2 agrees at 8 bases. In germline, CDR1 is SGHRS, CDR2 YFSETQ. V was clipped by 2 bases and J by 1 base; unmatched bases: 8. CDR3 length: 17 residues. The CDR3 spells CASSFLGLAGSYNEQFF. CDR3 DNA: TGCGCCAGCAGCTTCCTTGGACTAGCCGGATCCTACAATGAGCAGTTCTTC.

This clonotype came up a few times. The V and J genes are TRBV5-4 and TRBJ2-7, with TRBD2 matching over 12 bases. Per the germline V gene, CDR1 is SGHNT and CDR2 is YYREEE (reference sequence). The CDR3 totals 14 residues. With V trimmed by 1 base and J by 4 bases, 0 bases remained unmatched. The CDR3 nucleotides are TGTGCCAGCAGCTTGACTAGCGGGAGGTACGAGCAGTACTTC. Amino acid sequence: CASSLTSGRYEQYF.

This clonotype showed up many times. V gene TRBV4-2 combines with J gene TRBJ2-1; TRBD1 aligns across 8 bases. The CDR3 loop spans 18 amino acids. The germline V gene encodes CDR1 LGHNA and CDR2 YNFKEQ. V gave up 0 bases and J gave up 2 bases; unmatched junction bases: 9. The CDR3 bases are TGTGCCAGCAGCCAAGAGGTGAGGACAGGGTATACCTACAATGAGCAGTTCTTC. Translating gives CASSQEVRTGYTYNEQFF.

Many counts were recorded for this clonotype. The rearrangement joins TRBV4-3 to TRBJ1-5; D is ambiguous. Trimming cost V 0 bases and J 5 bases, with 5 bases left between them. This CDR3 comprises 13 residues. Germline V gene lookup returns CDR1 LGHNA and CDR2 YSLEER. The CDR3 sequence: CASSQDPHQPQHF. The DNA for the CDR3 is TGCGCCAGCAGCCAAGACCCCCATCAGCCCCAGCATTTT.